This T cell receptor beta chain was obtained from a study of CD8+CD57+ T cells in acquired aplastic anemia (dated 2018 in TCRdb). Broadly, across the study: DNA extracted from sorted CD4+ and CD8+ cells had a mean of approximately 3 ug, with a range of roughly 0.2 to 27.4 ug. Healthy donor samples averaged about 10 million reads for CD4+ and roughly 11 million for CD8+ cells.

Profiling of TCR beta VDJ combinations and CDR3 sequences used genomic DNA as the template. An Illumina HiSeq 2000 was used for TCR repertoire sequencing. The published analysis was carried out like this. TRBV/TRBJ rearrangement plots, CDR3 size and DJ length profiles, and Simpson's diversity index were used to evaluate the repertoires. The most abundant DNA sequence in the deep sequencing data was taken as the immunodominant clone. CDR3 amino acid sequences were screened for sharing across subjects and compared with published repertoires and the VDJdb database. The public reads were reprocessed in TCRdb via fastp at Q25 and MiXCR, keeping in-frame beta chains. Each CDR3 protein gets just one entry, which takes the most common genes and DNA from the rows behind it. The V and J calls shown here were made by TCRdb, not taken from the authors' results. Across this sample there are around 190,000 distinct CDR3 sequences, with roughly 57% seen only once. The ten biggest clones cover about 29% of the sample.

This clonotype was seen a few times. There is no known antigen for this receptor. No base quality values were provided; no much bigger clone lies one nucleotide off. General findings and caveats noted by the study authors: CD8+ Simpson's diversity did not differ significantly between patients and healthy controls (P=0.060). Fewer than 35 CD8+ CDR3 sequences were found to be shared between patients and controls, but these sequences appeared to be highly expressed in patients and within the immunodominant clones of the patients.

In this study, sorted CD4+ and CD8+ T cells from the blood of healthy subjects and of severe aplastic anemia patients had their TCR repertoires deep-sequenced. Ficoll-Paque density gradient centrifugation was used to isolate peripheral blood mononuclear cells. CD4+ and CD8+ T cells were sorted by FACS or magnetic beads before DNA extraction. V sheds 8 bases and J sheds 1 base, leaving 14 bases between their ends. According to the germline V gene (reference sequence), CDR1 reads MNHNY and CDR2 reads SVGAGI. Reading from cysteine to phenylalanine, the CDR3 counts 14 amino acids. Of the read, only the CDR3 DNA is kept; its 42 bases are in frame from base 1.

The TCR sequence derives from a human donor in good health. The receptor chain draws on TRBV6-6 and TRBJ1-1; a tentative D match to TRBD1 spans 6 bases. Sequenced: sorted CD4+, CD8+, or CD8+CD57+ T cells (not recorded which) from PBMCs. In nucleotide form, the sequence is TGTGCCAGCTCCGCCCAGGGGAAGAACACTGAAGCTTTCTTT. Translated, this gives CASSAQGKNTEAFF.